The present entry profiles one T cell receptor (beta chain) with its context. This sample was taken from a study of blood T cell repertoires in COVID-19. Study information: COVID-19 samples collected from the United States, Italy and Spain covered acute and convalescent phases. The cDNA or gDNA used as material had been derived from T cells, B-cell-depleted T cells, or PBMCs.

In the authors' methods: Reference gene primer amplification in the assay estimated nucleated cell counts. The method was immunoSEQ multiplex PCR; TCRdb's version includes in-frame clones alone and lacks a portion of them. That table furnishes V, J and clone size, whereas the DNA furnished D and trimming. The data contain 200,000 to 300,000 clones, approximately 80% of them singletons. The CDR3 has 19 residues. V shed 5 bases and J 0 bases; nucleotides not matched to a gene: 17. Germline CDR1 and CDR2: SGHNT and YENEEA. This sequence joins TRBV11-3 and TRBJ2-3, with 7 bases that match TRBD2. Sequencing was done on a sample of peripheral blood. This clonotype originated in a man in his forties who had recovered from COVID-19. The CDR3 is CASSPGRGFGPTSTDTQYF. The CDR3 DNA reads TGTGCCAGCAGCCCCGGGCGGGGGTTCGGCCCGACTAGCACAGATACGCAGTATTTT.